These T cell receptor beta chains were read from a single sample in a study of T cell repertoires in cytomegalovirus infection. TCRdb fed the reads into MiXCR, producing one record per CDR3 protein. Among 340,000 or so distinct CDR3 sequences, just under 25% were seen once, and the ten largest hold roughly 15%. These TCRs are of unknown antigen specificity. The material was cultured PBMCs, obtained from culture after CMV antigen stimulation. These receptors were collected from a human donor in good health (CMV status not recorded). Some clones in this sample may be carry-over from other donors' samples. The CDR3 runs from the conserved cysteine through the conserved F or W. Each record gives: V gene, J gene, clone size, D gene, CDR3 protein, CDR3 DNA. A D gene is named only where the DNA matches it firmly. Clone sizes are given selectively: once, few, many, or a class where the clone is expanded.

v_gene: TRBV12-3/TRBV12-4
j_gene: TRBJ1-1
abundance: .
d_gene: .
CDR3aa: CASSSGSRAFF
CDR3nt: TGTGCCAGCAGCTCAGGATCTCGGGCTTTCTTT

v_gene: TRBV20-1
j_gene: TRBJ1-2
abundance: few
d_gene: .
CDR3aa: CSASQGRPRRYTF
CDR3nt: TGCAGTGCTAGCCAGGGCCGACCAAGGAGATACACCTTC

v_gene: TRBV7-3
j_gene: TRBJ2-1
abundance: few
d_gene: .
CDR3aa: CASSLTRVGNEQFF
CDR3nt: TGTGCCAGCAGCTTAACACGGGTGGGCAATGAGCAGTTCTTC

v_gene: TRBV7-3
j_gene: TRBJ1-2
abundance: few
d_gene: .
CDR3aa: CASSSQTGRGGYTF
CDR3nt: TGTGCCAGCAGCTCCCAAACAGGGAGGGGGGGCTACACCTTC

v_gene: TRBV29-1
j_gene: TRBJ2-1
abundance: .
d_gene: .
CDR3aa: CSGGTPTYNEQFF
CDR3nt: TGCAGCGGGGGGACTCCCACCTACAATGAGCAGTTCTTC

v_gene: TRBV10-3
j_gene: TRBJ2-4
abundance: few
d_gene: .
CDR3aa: CAISESALAKNIQYF
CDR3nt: TGTGCCATCAGTGAGTCGGCCCTAGCCAAAAACATTCAGTACTTC

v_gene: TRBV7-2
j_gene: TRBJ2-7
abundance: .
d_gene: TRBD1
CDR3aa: CASSSRDREEQYF
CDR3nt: TGTGCCAGCAGTTCTAGGGACAGGGAAGAGCAGTACTTC

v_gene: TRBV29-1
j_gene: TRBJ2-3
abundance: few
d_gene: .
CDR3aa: CSVERDTDTQYF
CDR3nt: TGCAGCGTTGAACGCGACACAGATACGCAGTATTTT

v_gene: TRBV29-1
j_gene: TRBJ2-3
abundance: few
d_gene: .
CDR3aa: CSVENTDTQYF
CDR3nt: TGCAGCGTTGAGAACACAGATACGCAGTATTTT

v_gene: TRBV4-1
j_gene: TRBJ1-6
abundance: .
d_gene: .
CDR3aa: CASSQSQGNYNSPLHF
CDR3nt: TGCGCCAGCAGCCAGTCTCAGGGGAACTATAATTCACCCCTCCACTTT

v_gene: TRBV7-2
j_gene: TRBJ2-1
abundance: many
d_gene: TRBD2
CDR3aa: CASSPSRAGGSYNEQFF
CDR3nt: TGTGCCAGCAGCCCCAGCCGCGCGGGGGGCTCCTACAATGAGCAGTTCTTC

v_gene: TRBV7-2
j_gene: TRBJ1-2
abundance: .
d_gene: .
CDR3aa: CASSSSRGTSYGYTF
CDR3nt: TGTGCCAGCAGCTCCAGCCGGGGAACCTCCTATGGCTACACCTTC

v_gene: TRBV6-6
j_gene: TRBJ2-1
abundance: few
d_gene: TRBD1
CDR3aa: CASNAGTGSNEQFF
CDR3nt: TGTGCCAGCAACGCCGGGACAGGTAGCAATGAGCAGTTCTTC

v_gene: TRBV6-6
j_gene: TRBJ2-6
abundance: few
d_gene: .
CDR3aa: CASSGSNVLTF
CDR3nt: TGTGCCAGCAGTGGGTCCAACGTCCTGACTTTC

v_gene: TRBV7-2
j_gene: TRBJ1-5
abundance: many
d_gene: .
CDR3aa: CASSPLVDQPQHF
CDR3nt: TGTGCCAGCAGTCCCCTCGTGGATCAGCCCCAGCATTTT

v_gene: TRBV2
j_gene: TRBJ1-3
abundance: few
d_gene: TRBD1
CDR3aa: CASTRDSDGNTIYF
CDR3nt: TGTGCCAGCACCAGGGACAGCGACGGAAACACCATATATTTT

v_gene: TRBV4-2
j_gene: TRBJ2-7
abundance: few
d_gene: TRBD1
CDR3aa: CASSQTAGTGSYEQYF
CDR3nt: TGTGCCAGCAGCCAAACTGCAGGGACAGGGTCCTACGAGCAGTACTTC

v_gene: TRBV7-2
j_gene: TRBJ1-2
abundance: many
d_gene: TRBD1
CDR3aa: CASSLDGQAVSGGYTF
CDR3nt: TGTGCCAGCAGCTTAGACGGACAGGCAGTAAGTGGAGGCTACACCTTC

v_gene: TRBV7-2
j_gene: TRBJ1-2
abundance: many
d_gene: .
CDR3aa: CASSPWAGVGYTF
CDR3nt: TGTGCCAGCAGCCCGTGGGCAGGGGTTGGCTACACCTTC

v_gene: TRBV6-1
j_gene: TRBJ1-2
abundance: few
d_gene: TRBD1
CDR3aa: CASSPGQGRVGGYTF
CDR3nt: TGTGCCAGCAGTCCTGGACAGGGGCGAGTAGGCGGCTACACCTTC

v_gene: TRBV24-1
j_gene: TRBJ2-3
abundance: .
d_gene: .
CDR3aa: CATSERAADTQYF
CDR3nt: TGTGCCACCAGTGAACGAGCGGCAGATACGCAGTATTTT

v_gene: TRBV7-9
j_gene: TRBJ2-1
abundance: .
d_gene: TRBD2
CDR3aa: CASSVSGTSYNEQFF
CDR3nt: TGTGCCAGCAGCGTAAGCGGGACCTCCTACAATGAGCAGTTCTTC

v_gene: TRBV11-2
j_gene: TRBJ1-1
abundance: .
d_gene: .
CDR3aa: CASSLGPEGLTEAFF
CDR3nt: TGTGCCAGCAGCTTAGGGCCCGAGGGGTTGACTGAAGCTTTCTTT

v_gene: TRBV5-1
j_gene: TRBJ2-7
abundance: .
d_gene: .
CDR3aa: CASSPSQGSYEQYF
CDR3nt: TGCGCCAGCAGCCCTTCGCAGGGTTCCTACGAGCAGTACTTC

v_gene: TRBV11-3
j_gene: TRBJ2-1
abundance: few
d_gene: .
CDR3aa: CASSFSEGRSSSYNEQFF
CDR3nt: TGTGCCAGCAGCTTTTCAGAGGGCAGATCGAGCTCCTACAATGAGCAGTTCTTC

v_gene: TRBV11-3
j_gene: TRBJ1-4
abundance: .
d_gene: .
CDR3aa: CASSIHSTEQKLFF
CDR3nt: TGTGCCAGCAGCATACACTCTACAGAGCAAAAACTGTTTTTT

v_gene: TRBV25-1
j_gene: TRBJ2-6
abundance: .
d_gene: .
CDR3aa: CASTEKGGSGANVLTF
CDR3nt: TGTGCCAGCACTGAAAAAGGGGGCTCTGGGGCCAACGTCCTGACTTTC

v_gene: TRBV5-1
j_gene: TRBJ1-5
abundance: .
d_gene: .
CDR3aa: CAGSLGTENQPQHF
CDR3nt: TGCGCCGGCAGCTTGGGGACGGAAAATCAGCCCCAGCATTTT

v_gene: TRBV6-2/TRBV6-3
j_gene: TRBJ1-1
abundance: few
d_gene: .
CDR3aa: CASSGTHRENTEAFF
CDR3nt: TGTGCCAGCAGTGGGACACACAGGGAGAACACTGAAGCTTTCTTT

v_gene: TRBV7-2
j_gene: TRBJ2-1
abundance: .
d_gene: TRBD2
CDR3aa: CASSLVGGLAGGAEFF
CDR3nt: TGTGCCAGCAGCTTAGTGGGAGGACTAGCGGGGGGCGCCGAGTTCTTC

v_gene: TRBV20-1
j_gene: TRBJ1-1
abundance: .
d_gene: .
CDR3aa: CSALPENTEAFF
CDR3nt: TGCAGTGCCTTACCAGAGAACACTGAAGCTTTCTTT

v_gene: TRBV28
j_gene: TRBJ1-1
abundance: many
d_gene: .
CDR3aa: CASIRGSLNTEAFF
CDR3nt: TGTGCCAGCATCCGAGGATCCCTGAACACTGAAGCTTTCTTT